The table lists the clone carrying this TCR beta chain with a count of one. Its antigen is undetermined. This record belongs to a study of T cell responses to AZD1222 COVID-19 vaccine. Whole-study results and caveats: In a largely white British group with more females than males, clonal diversity was possibly underestimated. The number of AZD1222 recipients seropositive at baseline was only six.

Libraries were prepared by immunoSEQ multiplex PCR; TCRdb keeps only in-frame clonotypes and omits some of them. The sample carries around 110,000 clones, around 90% recorded once. CDR3 length: 15 residues. With V trimmed by 8 bases and J by 1 base, 11 bases remained unmatched. Germline lookup yields CDR1 MDHEN and CDR2 SYDVKM. Sequencing used peripheral blood, obtained on day 0 of AZD1222 vaccination. The origin of this receptor is an adult in good health. The V and J genes are TRBV28 and TRBJ2-7, with 7 bases aligning to TRBD1. The CDR3 region has the DNA TGTGCCAGCCAAGGGTCCAGGGACAGATCCTACGAGCAGTACTTC. Protein product: CASQGSRDRSYEQYF.